This TCR beta chain was observed in a study of blood T cell repertoires in COVID-19. Across the whole study: Acute and convalescent COVID-19 specimens originated in the United States, Italy and Spain. PBMCs, B-cell-depleted T cells, or T cells were the source of the cDNA or gDNA that made up the material.

Per the original data handling: Amplification with reference gene primers provided the estimates of nucleated cell counts. The table came from immunoSEQ multiplex PCR; TCRdb's copy has only in-frame clones and leaves some out. V, J and clone size are taken as reported in that table, and D and trimming were inferred from the DNA itself. The table shows a few hundred thousand clones, with 85% occurring only once. The germline gives CDR1 MDHEN, CDR2 SYDVKM. This CDR3 is 19 amino acids long. V gave up 5 bases and J gave up 3 bases; unmatched junction bases: 19. The sequenced sample consisted of peripheral blood. This TCR derives from a man aged 45-65 years who had recovered from COVID-19. The chain uses TRBV28 and TRBJ2-1, with 7 bases aligning to TRBD2. The CDR3 bases are TGTGCCAGCAGTAGTGGCAGCGGGGATAATCCCGGGAACTACAATGAGCAGTTCTTC. It yields the protein CASSSGSGDNPGNYNEQFF.